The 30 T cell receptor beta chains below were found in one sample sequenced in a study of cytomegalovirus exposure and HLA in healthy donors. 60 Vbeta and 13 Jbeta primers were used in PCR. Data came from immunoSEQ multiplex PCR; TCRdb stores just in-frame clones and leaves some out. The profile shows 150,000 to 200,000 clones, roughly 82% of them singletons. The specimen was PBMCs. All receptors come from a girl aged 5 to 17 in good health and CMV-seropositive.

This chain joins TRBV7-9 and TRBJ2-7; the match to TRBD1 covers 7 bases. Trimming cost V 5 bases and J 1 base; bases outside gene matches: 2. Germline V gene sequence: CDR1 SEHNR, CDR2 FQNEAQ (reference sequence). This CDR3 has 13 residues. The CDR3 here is CASSPGQSYEQYF. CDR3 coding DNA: TGTGCCAGCAGCCCGGGACAGTCCTACGAGCAGTACTTC.

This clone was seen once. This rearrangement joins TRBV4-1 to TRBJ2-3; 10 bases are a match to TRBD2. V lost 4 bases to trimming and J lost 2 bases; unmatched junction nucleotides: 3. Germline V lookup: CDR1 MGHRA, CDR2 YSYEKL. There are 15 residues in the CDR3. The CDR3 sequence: CASSRTSGVTDTQYF. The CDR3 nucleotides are TGCGCCAGCAGCCGAACTAGCGGGGTCACAGATACGCAGTATTTT.

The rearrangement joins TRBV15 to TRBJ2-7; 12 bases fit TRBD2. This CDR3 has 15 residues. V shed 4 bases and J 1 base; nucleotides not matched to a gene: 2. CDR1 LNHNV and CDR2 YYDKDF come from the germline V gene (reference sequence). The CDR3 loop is CATSILAGGSYEQYF. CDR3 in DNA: TGTGCCACCAGCATTCTAGCGGGAGGGTCCTACGAGCAGTACTTC.

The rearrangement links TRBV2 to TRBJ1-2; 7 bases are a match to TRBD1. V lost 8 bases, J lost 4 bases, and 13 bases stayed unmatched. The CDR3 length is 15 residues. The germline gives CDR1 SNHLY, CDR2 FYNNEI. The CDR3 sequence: CASAQRTGQTYGYTF. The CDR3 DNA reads TGTGCCAGCGCTCAACGGACAGGACAAACCTATGGCTACACCTTC.

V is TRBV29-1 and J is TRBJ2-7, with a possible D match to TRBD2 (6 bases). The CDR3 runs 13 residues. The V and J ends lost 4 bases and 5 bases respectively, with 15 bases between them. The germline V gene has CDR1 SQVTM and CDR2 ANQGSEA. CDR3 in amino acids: CSVVVAGSNEQYF. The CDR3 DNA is TGCAGCGTTGTGGTGGCGGGGTCCAACGAGCAGTACTTC.

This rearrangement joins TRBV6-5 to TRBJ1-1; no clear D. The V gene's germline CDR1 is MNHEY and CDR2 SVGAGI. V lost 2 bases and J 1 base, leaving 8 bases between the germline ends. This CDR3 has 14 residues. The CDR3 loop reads CASSYSVRNTEAFF. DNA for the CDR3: TGTGCCAGCAGTTACAGCGTTCGGAACACTGAAGCTTTCTTT.

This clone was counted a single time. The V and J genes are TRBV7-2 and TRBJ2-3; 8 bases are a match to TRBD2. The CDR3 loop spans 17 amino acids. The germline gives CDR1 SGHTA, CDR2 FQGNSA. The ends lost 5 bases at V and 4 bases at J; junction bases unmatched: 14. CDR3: CASSLSGRGAISDTQYF. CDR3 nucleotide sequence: TGTGCCAGCAGCCTCAGCGGGCGGGGGGCGATCTCAGATACGCAGTATTTT.

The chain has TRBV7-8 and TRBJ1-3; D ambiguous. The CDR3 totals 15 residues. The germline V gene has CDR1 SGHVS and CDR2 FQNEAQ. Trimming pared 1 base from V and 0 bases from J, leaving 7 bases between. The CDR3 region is CASSLGRGSGNTIYF. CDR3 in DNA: TGTGCCAGCAGCTTAGGTCGGGGCTCTGGAAACACCATATATTTT.

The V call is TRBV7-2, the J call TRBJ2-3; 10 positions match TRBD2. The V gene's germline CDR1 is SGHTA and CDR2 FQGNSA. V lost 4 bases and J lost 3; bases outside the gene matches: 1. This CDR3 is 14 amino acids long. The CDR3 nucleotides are TGTGCCAGCAGCTGGACTAGCGGAACAGATACGCAGTATTTT. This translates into CASSWTSGTDTQYF.

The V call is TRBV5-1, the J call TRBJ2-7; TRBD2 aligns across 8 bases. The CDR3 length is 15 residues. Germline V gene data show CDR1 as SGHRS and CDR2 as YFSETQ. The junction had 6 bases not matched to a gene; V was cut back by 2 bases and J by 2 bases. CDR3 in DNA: TGCGCCAGCAGCTTCACCGGGACTAGGACCTACGAGCAGTACTTC. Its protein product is CASSFTGTRTYEQYF.

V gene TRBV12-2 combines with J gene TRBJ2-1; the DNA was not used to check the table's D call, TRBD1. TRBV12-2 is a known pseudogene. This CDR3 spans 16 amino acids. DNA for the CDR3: TGTGCAAGTCGCTCAAATGCAGGGATCGCCTACAATGAGCAGTTCTTC. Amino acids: CASRSNAGIAYNEQFF.

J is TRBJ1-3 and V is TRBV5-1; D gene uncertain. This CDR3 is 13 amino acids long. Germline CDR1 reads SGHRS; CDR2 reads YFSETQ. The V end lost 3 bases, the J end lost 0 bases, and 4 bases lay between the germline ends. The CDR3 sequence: CASSSSSGNTIYF. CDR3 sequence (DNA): TGCGCCAGCAGCTCCAGCTCTGGAAACACCATATATTTT.

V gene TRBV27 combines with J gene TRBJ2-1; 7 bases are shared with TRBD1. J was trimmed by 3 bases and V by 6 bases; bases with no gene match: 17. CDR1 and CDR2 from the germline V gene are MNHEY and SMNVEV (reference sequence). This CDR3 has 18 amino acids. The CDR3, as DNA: TGTGCCAGCAGCGAGGCCCGCCAATGGGACAGTTTCTACAATGAGCAGTTCTTC. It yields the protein CASSEARQWDSFYNEQFF.

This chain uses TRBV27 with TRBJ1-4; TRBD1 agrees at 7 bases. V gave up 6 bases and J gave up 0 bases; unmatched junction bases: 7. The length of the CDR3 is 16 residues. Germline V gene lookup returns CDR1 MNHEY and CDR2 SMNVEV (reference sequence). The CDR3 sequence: CASSQGGGSTNEKLFF. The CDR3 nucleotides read TGTGCCAGCAGCCAAGGGGGCGGGTCAACTAATGAAAAACTGTTTTTT.

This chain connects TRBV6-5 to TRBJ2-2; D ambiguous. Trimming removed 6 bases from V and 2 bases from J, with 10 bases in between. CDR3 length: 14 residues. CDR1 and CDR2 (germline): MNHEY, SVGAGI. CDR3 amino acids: CASSRVGNTGELFF. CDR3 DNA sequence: TGTGCCAGCAGCCGGGTTGGAAACACCGGGGAGCTGTTTTTT.

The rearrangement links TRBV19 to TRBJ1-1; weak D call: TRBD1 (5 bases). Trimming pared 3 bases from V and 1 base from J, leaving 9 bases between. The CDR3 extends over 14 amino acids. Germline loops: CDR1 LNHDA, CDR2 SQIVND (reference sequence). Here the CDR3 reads CASSILGQNTEAFF. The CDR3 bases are TGTGCCAGTAGTATTTTGGGGCAGAACACTGAAGCTTTCTTT.

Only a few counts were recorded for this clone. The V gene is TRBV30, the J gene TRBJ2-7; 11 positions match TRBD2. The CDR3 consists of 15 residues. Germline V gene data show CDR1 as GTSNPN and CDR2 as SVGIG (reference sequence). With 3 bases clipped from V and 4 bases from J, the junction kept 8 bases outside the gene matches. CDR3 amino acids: CAWSVTSGGLYEQYF. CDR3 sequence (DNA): TGTGCCTGGAGCGTAACTAGCGGGGGCCTATACGAGCAGTACTTC.

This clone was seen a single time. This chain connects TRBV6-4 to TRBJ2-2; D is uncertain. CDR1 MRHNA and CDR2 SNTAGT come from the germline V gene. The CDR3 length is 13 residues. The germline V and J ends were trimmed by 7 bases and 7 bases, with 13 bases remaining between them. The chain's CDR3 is CASTSRVIGELFF. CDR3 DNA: TGTGCCAGCACCTCCCGGGTAATCGGGGAGCTGTTTTTT.

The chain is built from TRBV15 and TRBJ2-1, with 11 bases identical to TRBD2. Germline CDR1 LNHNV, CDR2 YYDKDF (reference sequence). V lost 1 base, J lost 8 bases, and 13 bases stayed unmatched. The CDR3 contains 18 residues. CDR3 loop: CATSRGPSSSGGWHEQFF. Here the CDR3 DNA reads TGTGCCACCAGCAGAGGCCCCTCCTCTAGCGGGGGGTGGCATGAGCAGTTCTTC.

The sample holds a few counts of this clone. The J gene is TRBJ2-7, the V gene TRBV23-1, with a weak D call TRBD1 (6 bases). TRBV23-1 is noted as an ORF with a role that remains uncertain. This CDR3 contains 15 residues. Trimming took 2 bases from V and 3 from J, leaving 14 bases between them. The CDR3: CASSQITGPHYEQYF. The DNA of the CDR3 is TGCGCCAGCAGTCAAATAACAGGGCCGCACTACGAGCAGTACTTC.

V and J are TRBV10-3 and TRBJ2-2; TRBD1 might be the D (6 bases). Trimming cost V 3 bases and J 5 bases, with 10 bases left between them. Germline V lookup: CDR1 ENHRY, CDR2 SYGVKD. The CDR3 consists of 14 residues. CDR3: CAISDTRGTGELFF. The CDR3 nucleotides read TGTGCCATCAGTGATACTAGGGGGACCGGGGAGCTGTTTTTT.

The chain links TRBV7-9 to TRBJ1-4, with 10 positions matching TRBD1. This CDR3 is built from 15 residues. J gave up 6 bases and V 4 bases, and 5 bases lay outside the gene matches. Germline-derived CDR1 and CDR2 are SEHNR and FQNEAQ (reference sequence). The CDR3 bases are TGTGCCAGCAGCTGGCGGACAGGGGGAGATGAAAAACTGTTTTTT. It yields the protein CASSWRTGGDEKLFF.

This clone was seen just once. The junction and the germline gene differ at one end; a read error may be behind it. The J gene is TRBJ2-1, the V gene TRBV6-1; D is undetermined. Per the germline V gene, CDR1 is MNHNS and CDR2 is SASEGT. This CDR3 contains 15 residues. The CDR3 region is CASSERVNYHKEQFF. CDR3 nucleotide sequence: TGTGCCAGCAGTGAACGGGTTAACTACCACAAAGAGCAGTTCTTC.

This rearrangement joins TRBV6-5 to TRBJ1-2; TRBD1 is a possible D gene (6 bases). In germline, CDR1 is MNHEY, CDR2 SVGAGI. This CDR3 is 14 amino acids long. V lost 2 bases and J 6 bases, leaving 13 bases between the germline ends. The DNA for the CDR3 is TGTGCCAGCAGTTACCTTCCTACAGGGCATGGCTACACCTTC. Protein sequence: CASSYLPTGHGYTF.

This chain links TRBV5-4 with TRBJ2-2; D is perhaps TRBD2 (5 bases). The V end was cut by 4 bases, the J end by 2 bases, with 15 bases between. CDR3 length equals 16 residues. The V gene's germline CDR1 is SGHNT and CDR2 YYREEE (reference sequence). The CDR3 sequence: CASSPRLGLNTGELFF. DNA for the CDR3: TGTGCCAGCAGCCCTCGCCTCGGACTCAACACCGGGGAGCTGTTTTTT.

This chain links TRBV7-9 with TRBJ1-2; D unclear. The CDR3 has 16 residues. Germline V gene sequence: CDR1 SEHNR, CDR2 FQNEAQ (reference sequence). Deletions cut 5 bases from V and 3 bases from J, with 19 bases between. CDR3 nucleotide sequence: TGTGCCAGCAGCCGGATCCTCGCGGTTTTCGACTATGGCTACACCTTC. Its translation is CASSRILAVFDYGYTF.

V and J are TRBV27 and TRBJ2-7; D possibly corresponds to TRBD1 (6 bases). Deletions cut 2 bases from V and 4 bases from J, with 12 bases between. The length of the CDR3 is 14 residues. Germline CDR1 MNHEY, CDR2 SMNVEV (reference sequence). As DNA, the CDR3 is TGTGCCAGCAGTTTAACAGGGCTCGAGTACGAGCAGTACTTC. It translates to CASSLTGLEYEQYF.

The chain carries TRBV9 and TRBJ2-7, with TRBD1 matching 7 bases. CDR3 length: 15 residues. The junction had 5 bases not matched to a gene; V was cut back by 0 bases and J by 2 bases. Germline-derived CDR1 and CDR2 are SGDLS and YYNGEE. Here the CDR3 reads CASSVDTGVAYEQYF. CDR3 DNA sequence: TGTGCCAGCAGCGTAGACACAGGGGTGGCCTACGAGCAGTACTTC.

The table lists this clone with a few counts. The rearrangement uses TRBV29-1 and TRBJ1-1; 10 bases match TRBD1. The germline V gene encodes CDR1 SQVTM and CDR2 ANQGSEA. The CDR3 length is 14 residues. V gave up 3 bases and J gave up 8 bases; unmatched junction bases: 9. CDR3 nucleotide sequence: TGCAGCGTTGACGCCGACAGGGGGCTCCTGGAAGCTTTCTTT. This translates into CSVDADRGLLEAFF.

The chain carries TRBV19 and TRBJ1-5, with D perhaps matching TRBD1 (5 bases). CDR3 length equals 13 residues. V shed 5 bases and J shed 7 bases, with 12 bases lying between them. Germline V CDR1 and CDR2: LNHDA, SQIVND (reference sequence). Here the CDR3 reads CASSGAGLQPQHF. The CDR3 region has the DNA TGTGCCAGTAGTGGGGCAGGGCTCCAGCCCCAGCATTTT.